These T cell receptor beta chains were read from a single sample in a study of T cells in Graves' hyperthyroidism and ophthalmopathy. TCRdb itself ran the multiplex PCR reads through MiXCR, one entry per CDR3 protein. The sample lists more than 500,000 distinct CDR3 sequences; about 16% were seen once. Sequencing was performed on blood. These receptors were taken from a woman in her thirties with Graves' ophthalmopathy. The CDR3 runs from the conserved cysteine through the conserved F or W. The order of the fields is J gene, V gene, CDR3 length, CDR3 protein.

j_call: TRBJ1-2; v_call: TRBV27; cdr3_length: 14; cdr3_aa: CASSLQDRGSGYTF
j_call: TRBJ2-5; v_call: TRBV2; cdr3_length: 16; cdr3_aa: CASLRGGMGRQETQYF
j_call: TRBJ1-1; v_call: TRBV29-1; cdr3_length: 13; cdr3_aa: CSVGGEVGTEAFF
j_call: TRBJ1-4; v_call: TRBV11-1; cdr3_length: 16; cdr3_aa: CASSRGPPATNEKLFF
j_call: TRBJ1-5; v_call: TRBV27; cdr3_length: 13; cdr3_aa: CASRQGRNQPQHF
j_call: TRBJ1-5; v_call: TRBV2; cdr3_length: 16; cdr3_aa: CASSEGGGAGNQPQHF
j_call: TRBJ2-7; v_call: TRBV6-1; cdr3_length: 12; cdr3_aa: CASSLLTGEQYF
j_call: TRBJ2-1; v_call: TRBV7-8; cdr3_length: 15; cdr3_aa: CASTLAGGPRNEQFF
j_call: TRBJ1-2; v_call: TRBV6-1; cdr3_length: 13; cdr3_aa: CASKTSEFGGYTF
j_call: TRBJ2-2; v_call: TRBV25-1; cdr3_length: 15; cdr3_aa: CASSPGQGIPGELFF
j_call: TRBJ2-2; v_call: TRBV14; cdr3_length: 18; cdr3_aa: CASSQADPTEAGAGELFF